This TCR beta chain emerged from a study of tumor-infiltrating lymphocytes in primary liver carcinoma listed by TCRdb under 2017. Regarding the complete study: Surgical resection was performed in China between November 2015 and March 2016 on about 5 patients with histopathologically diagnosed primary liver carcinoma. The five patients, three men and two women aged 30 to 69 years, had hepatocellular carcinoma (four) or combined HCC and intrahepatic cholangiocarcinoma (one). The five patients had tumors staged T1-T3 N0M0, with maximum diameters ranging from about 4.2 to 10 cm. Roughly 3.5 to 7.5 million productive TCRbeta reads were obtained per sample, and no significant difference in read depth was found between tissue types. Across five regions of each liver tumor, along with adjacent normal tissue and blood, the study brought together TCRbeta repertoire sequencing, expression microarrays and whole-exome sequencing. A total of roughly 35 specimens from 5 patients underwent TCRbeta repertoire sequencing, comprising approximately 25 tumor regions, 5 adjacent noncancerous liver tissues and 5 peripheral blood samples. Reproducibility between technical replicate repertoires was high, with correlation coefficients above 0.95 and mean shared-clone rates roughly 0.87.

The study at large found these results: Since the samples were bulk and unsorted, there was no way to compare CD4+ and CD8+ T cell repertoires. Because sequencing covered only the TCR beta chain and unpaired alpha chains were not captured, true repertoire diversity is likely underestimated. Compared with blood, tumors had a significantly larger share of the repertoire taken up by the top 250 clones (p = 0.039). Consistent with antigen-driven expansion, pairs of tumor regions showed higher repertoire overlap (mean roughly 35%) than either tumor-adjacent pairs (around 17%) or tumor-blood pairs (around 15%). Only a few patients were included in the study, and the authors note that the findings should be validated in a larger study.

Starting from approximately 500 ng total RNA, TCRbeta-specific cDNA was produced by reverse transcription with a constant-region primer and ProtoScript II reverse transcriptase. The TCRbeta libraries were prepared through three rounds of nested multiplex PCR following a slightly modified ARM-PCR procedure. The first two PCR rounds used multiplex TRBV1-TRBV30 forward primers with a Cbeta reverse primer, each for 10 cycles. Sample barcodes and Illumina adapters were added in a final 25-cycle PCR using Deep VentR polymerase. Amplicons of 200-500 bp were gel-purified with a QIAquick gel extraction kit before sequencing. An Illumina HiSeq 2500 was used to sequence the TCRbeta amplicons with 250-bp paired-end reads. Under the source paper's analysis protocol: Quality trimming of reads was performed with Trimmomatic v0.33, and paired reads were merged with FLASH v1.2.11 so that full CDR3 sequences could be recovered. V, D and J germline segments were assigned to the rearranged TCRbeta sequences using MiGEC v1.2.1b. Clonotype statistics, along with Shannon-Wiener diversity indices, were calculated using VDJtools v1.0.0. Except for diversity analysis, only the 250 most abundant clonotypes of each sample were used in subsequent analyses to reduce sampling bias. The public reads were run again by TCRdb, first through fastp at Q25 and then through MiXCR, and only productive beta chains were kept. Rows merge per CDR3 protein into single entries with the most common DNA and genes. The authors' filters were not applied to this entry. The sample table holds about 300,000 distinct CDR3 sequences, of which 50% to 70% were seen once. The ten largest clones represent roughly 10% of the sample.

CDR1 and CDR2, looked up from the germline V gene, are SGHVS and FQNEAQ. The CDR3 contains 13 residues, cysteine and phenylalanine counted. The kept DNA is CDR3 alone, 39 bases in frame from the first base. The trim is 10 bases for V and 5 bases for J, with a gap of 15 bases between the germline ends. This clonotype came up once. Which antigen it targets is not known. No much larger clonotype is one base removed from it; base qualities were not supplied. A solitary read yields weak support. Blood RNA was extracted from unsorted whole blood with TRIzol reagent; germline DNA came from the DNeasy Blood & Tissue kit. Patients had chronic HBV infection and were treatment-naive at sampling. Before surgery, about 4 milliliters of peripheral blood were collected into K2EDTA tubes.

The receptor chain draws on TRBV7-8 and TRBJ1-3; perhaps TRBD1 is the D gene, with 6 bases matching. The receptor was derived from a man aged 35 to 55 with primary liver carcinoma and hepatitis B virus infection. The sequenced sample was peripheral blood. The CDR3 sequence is CATGEGIRNTIYF. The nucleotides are TGTGCCACAGGGGAGGGTATAAGAAACACCATATATTTT.